This T cell receptor (beta chain) stems from a study of blood T cells in healthy people across ages. Overall study: Template-switching capture recovered about one barcoded beta molecule per two T cells.

A second PCR of 7 to 11 cycles used a sample-barcoded 5' primer and a J-beta primer mix. Each TCR beta cDNA got a 12-nucleotide random molecular identifier. TCRdb independently ran MiXCR on the 5' RACE reads; one entry per CDR3 protein. This table has around 690,000 distinct CDR3 sequences, about 53% appearing once. From germline, CDR1 is SGHRS and CDR2 YFSETQ. This CDR3 contains 14 residues. The V and J ends lost 6 bases and 3 bases, in that order; junction bases with no gene match: 7. The source material was blood. This sequence joins TRBV5-1 and TRBJ2-7; 9 nucleotides line up with TRBD1. The source is a man aged 60 to 69 in good health. The CDR3 nucleotides read TGCGCCAGCACTAACACAGGGGGCGGCTACGAGCAGTACTTC. It is translated as CASTNTGGGYEQYF.